These T cell receptor beta chains were read from a single sample in a study of blood T cell repertoires in COVID-19. Sequencing was performed with immunoSEQ multiplex PCR; in TCRdb, only in-frame clones are kept and a portion is missing. The sample contains 350,000 to 450,000 clones, 70% to 90% of which appear only once. The sample was PBMCs or T cells enriched from blood (not recorded which). These receptors originate from a man aged 35 to 55 in a cohort exposed to, infected with or recovered from COVID-19 (not recorded which). The conserved cysteine and the conserved F or W are not part of the CDR3 here. Each record gives: J gene, V gene, CDR3 protein.

TRBJ2-7	TRBV11-2	ASSLERPSAGYEQY
TRBJ1-5	TRBV10-1	ASSDGGPSQPQH
TRBJ1-6	TRBV27	ASSRTGRLTFYNSPLH
TRBJ2-1	TRBV7-2	ASSSTSGTYNEQF
TRBJ2-4	TRBV20-1	SALSGDIIR
TRBJ2-5	TRBV7-9	ASSSTQGRRETQY
TRBJ2-7	TRBV7-2	ASSSTGTSVTYEQY
TRBJ1-4	TRBV6-6	ASGVSTNEKLF
TRBJ2-1	TRBV9	ASSIGVDEQF
TRBJ2-7	TRBV28	ASRRRDRDFYEQY
TRBJ2-1	TRBV5-1	ASSLSSGQPRNEQF
TRBJ1-1	TRBV11-2	ASSLYRTGMNTEAF
TRBJ1-4	TRBV4-2	ASSQEGTDSWGEKLF
TRBJ1-1	TRBV5-1	ASRRPGGGTEAF
TRBJ1-4	TRBV6-5	ASTHGGGKLF
TRBJ2-1	TRBV28	ASSSRASGTGGYNEQF
TRBJ2-2	TRBV30	AWNRYSGTNTGELF
TRBJ1-5	TRBV7-9	ASSSQGTDPQH
TRBJ2-7	TRBV28	ASSTPGQGWYEQY
TRBJ2-7	TRBV5-1	ASTDLAGPTYEQY
TRBJ2-3	TRBV19	ASSHRGRGGTDTQY
TRBJ1-2	TRBV5-6	ASSYGTGYGYT
TRBJ2-7	TRBV15	ATSRGLAPNEQY
TRBJ1-5	TRBV6-5	ASSTDRGSNQPQH
TRBJ2-1	TRBV24-1	AASDPSGSDNEQF
TRBJ2-3	TRBV2	ASSDGLITDTQY
TRBJ2-7	TRBV11-2	ASSRWGLAGDYEQY
TRBJ1-5	TRBV15	ATSRFPQDSNQPQH
TRBJ2-2	TRBV5-1	ASSMGLPNTGELF
TRBJ2-7	TRBV5-8	ASSLGSGTGEQY
TRBJ1-2	TRBV18	ASSPPNTGGYGYT
TRBJ2-7	TRBV7-9	ASSFSSGSYEQY
TRBJ1-2	TRBV7-9	ASSLRSEYT
TRBJ2-3	TRBV6-4	ASSSRGGSDTQY
TRBJ2-5	TRBV5-1	ASRTSGSGWETQY
TRBJ2-3	TRBV4-1	ASSQDGGASTDTQY
TRBJ2-2	TRBV18	ASSQLQATGELF
TRBJ1-1	TRBV6-5	ASTRGSQAF
TRBJ1-1	TRBV19	ASTADRENTEAF
TRBJ1-4	TRBV5-1	ASSLGGGALF
TRBJ1-2	TRBV6-4	ASKLGQHYGYT
TRBJ2-7	TRBV27	ASSLRGIGEQY